The present T cell receptor (beta chain) was sequenced within a study of shared clonotypes between healthy human individuals. TCRdb's table, derived via immunoSEQ multiplex PCR, lists solely in-frame clones and lacks some. The table shows 1.4 million to 1.5 million clones, with roughly 96% occurring only once. This TCR was recovered from a man younger than 45 in good health. Sequenced sample: naive CD4+ T cells sorted from blood. Subset denoted: CD45RA+ positively selected.

The CDR3 coding sequence is TGTGCCAGCACCCGGACTAGCGGGCCCTACGAGCAGTACTTC. Translation gives CASTRTSGPYEQYF. This chain connects TRBV7-2 to TRBJ2-7; 11 bases are a match to TRBD2. The CDR3 has 14 amino acids. Germline CDR1 reads SGHTA; CDR2 reads FQGNSA. V trimming: 7 bases; J trimming: 2 bases; junction bases outside the gene matches: 4.